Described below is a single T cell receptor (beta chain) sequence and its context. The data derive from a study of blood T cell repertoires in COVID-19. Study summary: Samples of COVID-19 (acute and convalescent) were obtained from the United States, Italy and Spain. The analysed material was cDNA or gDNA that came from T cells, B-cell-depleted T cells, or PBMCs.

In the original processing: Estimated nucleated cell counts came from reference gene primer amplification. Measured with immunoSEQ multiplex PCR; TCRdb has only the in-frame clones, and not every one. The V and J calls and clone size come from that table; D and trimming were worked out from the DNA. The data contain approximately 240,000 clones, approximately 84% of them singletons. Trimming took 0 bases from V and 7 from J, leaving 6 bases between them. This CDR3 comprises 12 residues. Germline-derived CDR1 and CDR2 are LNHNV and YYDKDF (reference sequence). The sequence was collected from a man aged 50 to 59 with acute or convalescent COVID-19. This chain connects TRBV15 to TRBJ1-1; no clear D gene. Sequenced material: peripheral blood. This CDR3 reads CATSRDGVEAFF. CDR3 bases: TGTGCCACCAGCAGAGATGGAGTTGAAGCTTTCTTT.